This TCR beta chain comes out of a study of T cell clonality in common variable immunodeficiency. Study-level points and caveats: The cause of increased CVID clonality remains unclear without subpopulation sequencing. CVID subjects had higher TCRbeta clonality than healthy controls, most marked in about a third. CVID subjects shared fewer TCRbeta clones than healthy controls did.

Trimming stripped 5 bases from V and 10 bases from J, with 17 bases between. Per the germline V gene, CDR1 is LNHDA and CDR2 is SQIVND (reference sequence). This CDR3 is 14 amino acids long. This clone occurred many times. Its cognate antigen is unknown. Coverage ceases 3 residues before the CDR3 finishes, and the germline J gene fills in the end. CVID and control samples used equivalent genomic DNA input. Sequencing used immunoSEQ multiplex PCR; TCRdb keeps in-frame clones, though not all of them. The table lists about 64,000 clones, no singletons, with about 1.7% in the top ten. Input material: peripheral blood mononuclear cells. The chain carries TRBV19 and TRBJ1-4; a possible D gene is TRBD1 (5 bases). The sequence came from a person aged 18 to 69 in good health. CDR3: CASSGGIGARKLFF. The CDR3 bases that were read are TGTGCCAGTAGTGGTGGAATAGGGGCCCGAAAA.